These 11 T cell receptor beta chains originate from one sample sequenced in a study of human T cells and chemical hapten exposure (dated by TCRdb to the early 2020s). Total RNA was isolated from unfractionated whole blood collected in Tempus Blood RNA tubes. The library relied on 5' RACE. The data were produced on an Illumina MiSeq. TCRdb reworked the public reads: Q25 trimming with fastp, MiXCR clone assembly, productive beta chains retained. Rows with a matching CDR3 protein are joined into one entry that keeps the most common DNA and genes. Present in this sample are tens of thousands of distinct CDR3 sequences, approximately 15% of which were seen just once. The leading ten clones occupy 6.5% to 7% of the sample. Receptors originate from a female donor in good health.

In its sample, this clonotype was seen many times. The genes are TRBV6-2 or TRBV6-3 and TRBJ1-2; no reliable D call. The CDR3 runs to 13 residues. The V end lost 2 bases, the J end lost 8 bases, and 12 bases lay between the germline ends. The germline V gene encodes CDR1 MNHEY and CDR2 SVGEGT. The CDR3 is CASSYGWRGGYTF. CDR3 in DNA: TGTGCCAGCAGTTACGGCTGGCGTGGAGGCTACACCTTC.

There are many counts of this clonotype. This sequence joins TRBV6-5 and TRBJ2-3; 9 bases fit TRBD2. This CDR3 comprises 17 residues. V lost 3 bases, J lost 0 bases, and 7 bases stayed unmatched. Germline CDR1 reads MNHEY; CDR2 reads SVGAGI. CDR3 protein: CASSYQLAGPSTDTQYF. In nucleotides, the CDR3 is TGTGCCAGCAGTTATCAACTAGCGGGCCCAAGCACAGATACGCAGTATTTT.

This clonotype occurred once. The V and J genes are TRBV11-2 and TRBJ2-3; the D is unclear. This CDR3 is 16 amino acids long. Deletions cut 1 base from V and 1 base from J, with 12 bases between. In germline, CDR1 is SGHAT, CDR2 FQNNGV. The CDR3 region has the DNA TGTGCCAGCAGCTTAGGTCAGCAGCGTGGCACAGATACGCAGTATTTT. Protein product: CASSLGQQRGTDTQYF.

This clonotype was observed a handful of times. The chain recombines TRBV28 with TRBJ2-7; a weak D match, TRBD2 (5 bases). In germline, CDR1 is MDHEN, CDR2 SYDVKM. The CDR3 consists of 15 residues. The germline V and J ends were trimmed by 5 bases and 5 bases, with 19 bases remaining between them. The CDR3 loop reads CASSPPLVGANEQYF. CDR3 DNA: TGTGCCAGCAGTCCCCCCTTAGTGGGAGCTAACGAGCAGTACTTC.

This clonotype was found a few times. The gene calls are TRBV7-2 and TRBJ1-1; no clear D gene. The CDR3 consists of 16 residues. Trimming stripped 1 base from V and 3 bases from J, with 15 bases between. CDR1 SGHTA and CDR2 FQGNSA come from the germline V gene. CDR3 nucleotide sequence: TGTGCCAGCAGCTTAGGTAGCAGGTTGCAGGACACTGAAGCTTTCTTT. As protein: CASSLGSRLQDTEAFF.

The genes are TRBV6-6 and TRBJ2-5; a weak D match, TRBD2 (6 bases). The CDR3 runs to 14 residues. CDR1 is MNHNY and CDR2 is SVGAGI in the germline V gene (reference sequence). Trimming removed 2 bases from V and 3 bases from J, with 10 bases in between. This chain's CDR3 is CASSYPGGKETQYF. In nucleotides, the CDR3 is TGTGCCAGCAGTTACCCAGGAGGGAAAGAGACCCAGTACTTC.

V and J are TRBV30 and TRBJ1-3; 7 bases are shared with TRBD1. J lost 0 bases, V lost 5 bases, and 1 base had no gene match. Germline lookup yields CDR1 GTSNPN and CDR2 SVGIG (reference sequence). This CDR3 has 13 residues. The DNA for the CDR3 is TGTGCCTGGGGGACAGTCTCTGGAAACACCATATATTTT. This sequence encodes CAWGTVSGNTIYF. Based on the CDR3 plus reference TRBV30 and TRBJ1-3, the full variable domain is SQTIHQWPATLVQPVGSPLSLECTVEGTSNPNLYWYRQAAGRGLQLLFYSVGIGQISSEVPQNLSASRPQDRQFILSSKKLLLSDSGFYLCAWGTVSGNTIYFGEGSWLTVV.

In this sample, this clonotype turned up a few times. The CDR3 DNA reads as TGCGCCAGCAGCAAGACAGATTGGAATGAAAAACTGTTTTTT. Translation gives CASSKTDWNEKLFF. The chain has TRBV4-3 and TRBJ1-4; D is possibly TRBD1 (5 bases). This CDR3 has 14 amino acids. The germline V gene has CDR1 LGHNA and CDR2 YSLEER. V lost 5 bases to trimming and J lost 5 bases, with 12 bases between them.

This clonotype was counted only a few times. This chain connects TRBV28 to TRBJ1-5, with TRBD1 as a possible D gene (5 bases). The V end lost 5 bases, the J end lost 2 bases, and 13 bases lay between the germline ends. The V gene's germline CDR1 is MDHEN and CDR2 SYDVKM. The CDR3 has 15 residues. This CDR3 reads CASSRSSTGNQPQHF. CDR3 coding DNA: TGTGCCAGCAGTCGTTCATCGACAGGCAATCAGCCCCAGCATTTT. The whole variable domain, remainder taken from reference TRBV28 and TRBJ1-5, is DVKVTQSSRYLVKRTGEKVFLECVQDMDHENMFWYRQDPGLGLRLIYFSYDVKMKEKGDIPEGYSVSREKKERFSLILESASTNQTSMYLCASSRSSTGNQPQHFGDGTRLSIL.

This clonotype was seen more than once but under ten times. CDR3 bases: TGTGCCAGCAGTATAGGAGGGGGATTAGCCACTGAAGCTTTCTTT. This sequence encodes CASSIGGGLATEAFF. The V gene is TRBV27, the J gene TRBJ1-1; perhaps TRBD1 as D (6 bases). V dropped 5 bases and J dropped 4 bases, with 17 bases sitting between them. Germline V CDR1 and CDR2: MNHEY, SMNVEV (reference sequence). The CDR3 contains 15 residues.

The V and J genes are TRBV20-1 and TRBJ1-2; 8 bases align to TRBD1. The CDR3 has 13 amino acids. V shed 6 bases and J 3 bases; nucleotides not matched to a gene: 6. Germline V lookup: CDR1 DFQATT, CDR2 SNEGSKA (reference sequence). For the CDR3, the DNA is TGCAGTGCCTACGACAGGGGTGACTATGGCTACACCTTC. It specifies CSAYDRGDYGYTF.